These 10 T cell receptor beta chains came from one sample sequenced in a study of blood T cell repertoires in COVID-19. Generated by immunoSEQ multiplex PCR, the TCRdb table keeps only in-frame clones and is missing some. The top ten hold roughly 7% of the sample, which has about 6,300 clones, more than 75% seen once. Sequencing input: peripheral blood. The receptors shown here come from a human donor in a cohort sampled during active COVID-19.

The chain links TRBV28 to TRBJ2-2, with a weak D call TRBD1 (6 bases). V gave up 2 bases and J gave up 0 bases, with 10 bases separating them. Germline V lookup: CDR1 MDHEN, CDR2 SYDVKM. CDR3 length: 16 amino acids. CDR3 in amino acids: CASSLHRVSNTGELFF. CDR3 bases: TGTGCCAGCAGTTTACACAGGGTTTCGAACACCGGGGAGCTGTTTTTT.

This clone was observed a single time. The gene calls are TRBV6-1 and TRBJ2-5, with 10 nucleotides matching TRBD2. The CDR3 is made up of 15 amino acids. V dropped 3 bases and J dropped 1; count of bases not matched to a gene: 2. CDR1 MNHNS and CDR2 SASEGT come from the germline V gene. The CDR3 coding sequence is TGTGCCAGCAGTGAGAGCGGGGGGGGCCAAGAGACCCAGTACTTC. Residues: CASSESGGGQETQYF.

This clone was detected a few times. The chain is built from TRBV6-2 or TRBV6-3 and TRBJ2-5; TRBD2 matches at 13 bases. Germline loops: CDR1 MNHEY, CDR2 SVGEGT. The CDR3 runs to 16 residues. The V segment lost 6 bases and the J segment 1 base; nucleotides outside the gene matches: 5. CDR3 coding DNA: TGTGCCAGCAGCATCGGACTAGCGGGGGCCCAAGAGACCCAGTACTTC. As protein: CASSIGLAGAQETQYF.

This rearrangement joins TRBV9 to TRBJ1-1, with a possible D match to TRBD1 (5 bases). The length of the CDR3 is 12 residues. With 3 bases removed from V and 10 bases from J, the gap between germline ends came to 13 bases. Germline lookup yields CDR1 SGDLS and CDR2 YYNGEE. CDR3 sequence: CASSGLRVRAFF. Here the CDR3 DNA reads TGTGCCAGCAGCGGACTCAGGGTCCGAGCTTTCTTT.

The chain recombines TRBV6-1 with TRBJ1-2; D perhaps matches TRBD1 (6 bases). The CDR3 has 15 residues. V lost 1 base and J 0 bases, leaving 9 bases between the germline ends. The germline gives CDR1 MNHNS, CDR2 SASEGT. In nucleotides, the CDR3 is TGTGCCAGCAGTGAAGGGGGGGGCGCTAACTATGGCTACACCTTC. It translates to CASSEGGGANYGYTF.

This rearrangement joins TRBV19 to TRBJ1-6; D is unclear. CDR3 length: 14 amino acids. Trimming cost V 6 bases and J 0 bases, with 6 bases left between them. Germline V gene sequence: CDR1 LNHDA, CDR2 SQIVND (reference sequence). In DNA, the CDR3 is TGTGCCAGTAGGTTCAGCTCCTATAATTCACCCCTCCACTTT. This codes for CASRFSSYNSPLHF.

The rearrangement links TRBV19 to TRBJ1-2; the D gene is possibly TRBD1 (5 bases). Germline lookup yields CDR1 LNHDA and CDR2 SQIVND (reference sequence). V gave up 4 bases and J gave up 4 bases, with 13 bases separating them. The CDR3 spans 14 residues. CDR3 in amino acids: CASSTQGFGYGYTF. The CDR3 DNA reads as TGTGCCAGTAGTACGCAGGGTTTCGGCTATGGCTACACCTTC.

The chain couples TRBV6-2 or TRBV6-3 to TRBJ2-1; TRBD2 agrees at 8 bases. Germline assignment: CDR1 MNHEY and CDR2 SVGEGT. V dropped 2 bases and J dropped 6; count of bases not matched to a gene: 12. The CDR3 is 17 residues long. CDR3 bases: TGTGCCAGCAGTTACCCTGGAGCGGGGGTGATTACCAATGAGCAGTTCTTC. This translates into CASSYPGAGVITNEQFF.

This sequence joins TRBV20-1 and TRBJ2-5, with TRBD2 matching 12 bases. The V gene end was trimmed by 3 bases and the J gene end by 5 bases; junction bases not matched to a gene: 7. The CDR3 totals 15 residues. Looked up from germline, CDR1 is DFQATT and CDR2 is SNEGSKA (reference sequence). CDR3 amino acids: CSASTPSGREETQYF. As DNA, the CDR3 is TGCAGTGCTAGTACGCCTAGCGGGAGGGAGGAGACCCAGTACTTC.

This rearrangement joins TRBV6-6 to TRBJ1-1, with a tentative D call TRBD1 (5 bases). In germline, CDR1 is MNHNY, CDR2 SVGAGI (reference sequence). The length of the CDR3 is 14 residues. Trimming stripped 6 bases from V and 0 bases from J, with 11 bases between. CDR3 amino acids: CASRPETVNTEAFF. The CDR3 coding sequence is TGTGCCAGCAGACCCGAGACAGTGAACACTGAAGCTTTCTTT.